This T cell receptor beta chain is drawn from a study of PD-L1 blockade in urothelial cancer. Overall study context: Of some 29 patients, about 25 were males with bladder-origin urothelial cancer. Earlier, patients had received 0 to 3 chemotherapy regimens. The study recovered a median of about 140,000 T cells per blood sample. Study results and caveats: Below-median TCR clonality that was measured in pretreatment blood predicted better survival.

Clones were sequenced by immunoSEQ multiplex PCR, and TCRdb holds only the in-frame ones, with some missing. The top ten clones hold around 11% of a sample with tens of thousands of clones, roughly 90% of them seen once. A note on this clone: Its antigen remains unknown.

This CDR3 comprises 15 residues. Germline loops: CDR1 MNHEY, CDR2 SVGAGI. V was trimmed by 2 bases and J by 2 bases, leaving 13 bases between them. The time point was: peripheral blood 6 weeks after treatment start. The source material was PBMCs, sampled around atezolizumab (anti-PD-L1) treatment. The clonotype was recovered from a man aged 55 to 70 with urothelial cancer. The chain carries TRBV6-5 and TRBJ2-7; D ambiguous. For the CDR3, the DNA is TGTGCCAGCAGTTACGCGGCCTTCGGTACCTACGAGCAGTACTTC. Protein: CASSYAAFGTYEQYF.